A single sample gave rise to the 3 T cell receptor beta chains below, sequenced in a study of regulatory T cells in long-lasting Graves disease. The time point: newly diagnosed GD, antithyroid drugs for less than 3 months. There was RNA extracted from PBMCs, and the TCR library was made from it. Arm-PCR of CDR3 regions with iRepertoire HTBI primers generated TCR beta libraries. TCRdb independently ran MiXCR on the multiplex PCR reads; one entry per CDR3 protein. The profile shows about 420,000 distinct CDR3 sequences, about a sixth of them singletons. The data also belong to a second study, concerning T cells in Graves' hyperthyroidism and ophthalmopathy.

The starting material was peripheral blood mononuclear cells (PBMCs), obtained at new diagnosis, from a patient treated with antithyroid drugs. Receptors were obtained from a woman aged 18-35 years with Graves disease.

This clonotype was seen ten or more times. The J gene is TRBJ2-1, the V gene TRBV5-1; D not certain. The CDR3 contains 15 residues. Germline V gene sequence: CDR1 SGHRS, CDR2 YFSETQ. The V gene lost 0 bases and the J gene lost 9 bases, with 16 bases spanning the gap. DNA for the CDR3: TGCGCCAGCAGCTTGGTCCCGGAAAGAAAAAGTGAGCAGTTCTTC. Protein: CASSLVPERKSEQFF.

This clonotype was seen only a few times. CDR3 bases: TGTGCCAGCAGCTTAGTACCGGGAGGATATGGCTACACCTTC. Translating it yields CASSLVPGGYGYTF. The chain employs TRBV7-2 and TRBJ1-2; D remains unclear. The CDR3 covers 14 residues. Germline assignment: CDR1 SGHTA and CDR2 FQGNSA. Trimming removed 1 base at V and 5 bases at J, with 11 bases between.

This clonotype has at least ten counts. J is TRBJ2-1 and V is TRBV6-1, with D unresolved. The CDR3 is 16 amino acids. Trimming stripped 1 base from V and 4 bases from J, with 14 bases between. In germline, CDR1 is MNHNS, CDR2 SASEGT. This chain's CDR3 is CASSEVGARLYNEQFF. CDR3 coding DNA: TGTGCCAGCAGTGAAGTAGGAGCGAGACTTTACAATGAGCAGTTCTTC.